Following are 18 T cell receptor beta chains from one sample sequenced in a study of identical twins. TCRdb re-called the 5' RACE reads through MiXCR, storing one row per CDR3 protein. The data hold 700,000 or so distinct CDR3 sequences, with 8% to 9% observed a single time. Separately, the same data were catalogued under a study of yellow fever vaccine responses in identical twins.

What was sequenced was PBMCs. Receptor source: a young woman in good health.

The V call is TRBV3-1, the J call TRBJ2-7, with D possibly TRBD2 on 6 matching bases. The CDR3 has 15 residues. Trimming took 4 bases from V and 6 from J, leaving 19 bases between them. Germline CDR1 and CDR2: LGHDT and YNNKEL (reference sequence). The CDR3 nucleotides read TGTGCCAGCAGCCCCGGGCGGGACTTACGGCTCGAGCAGTACTTC. It translates to CASSPGRDLRLEQYF.

The chain has TRBV7-9 and TRBJ1-2; D not resolved. CDR1 and CDR2 from the germline V gene are SEHNR and FQNEAQ (reference sequence). V was shortened by 1 base and J by 4 bases, with 13 bases between the two germline ends. The CDR3 is 15 amino acids. The chain's CDR3 is CASSLGGSPSYGYTF. The CDR3 nucleotides read TGTGCCAGCAGCTTAGGCGGCAGCCCCTCCTATGGCTACACCTTC.

This clonotype came up many times. The chain recombines TRBV5-1 with TRBJ2-4; 10 nucleotides match TRBD1. In germline, CDR1 is SGHRS, CDR2 YFSETQ. This CDR3 is 14 amino acids long. The junction had 3 bases not matched to a gene; V was cut back by 2 bases and J by 7 bases. CDR3 sequence (DNA): TGCGCCAGCAGCTTTTCGGGACAGGGGAACATTCAGTACTTC. Protein: CASSFSGQGNIQYF.

DNA of the CDR3: TGTGCCAGCAGCCTCCGGGACGTCAGCACCGGGGAGCTGTTTTTT. Its protein is CASSLRDVSTGELFF. The chain has TRBV7-9 and TRBJ2-2; D is perhaps TRBD1 or TRBD2 (5 bases each). The V end was cut by 5 bases, the J end by 4 bases, with 14 bases between. The CDR3 has 15 amino acids. The germline V gene has CDR1 SEHNR and CDR2 FQNEAQ (reference sequence).

In this sample, this clonotype turned up a few times. V usage is TRBV12-3 or TRBV12-4 and J usage is TRBJ1-2; possible D gene TRBD1, 6 bases. The germline V and J ends were trimmed by 1 base and 7 bases, with 22 bases remaining between them. The CDR3 is 17 amino acids. The CDR3 loop is CASSLGFGQRQSFGYTF. CDR3 bases: TGTGCCAGCAGTTTAGGGTTTGGACAGAGACAAAGTTTTGGCTACACCTTC.

This clonotype was counted between two and nine times. The rearrangement joins TRBV2 to TRBJ2-5; no reliable D call. V was shortened by 1 base and J by 7 bases, with 10 bases between the two germline ends. This CDR3 region has 13 residues. Germline CDR1 reads SNHLY; CDR2 reads FYNNEI. CDR3 region: CASSEEGSGTQYF. The DNA for the CDR3 is TGTGCCAGCAGTGAAGAGGGTTCAGGGACCCAGTACTTC.

This clonotype was picked up a small number of times. J is TRBJ2-2 and V is TRBV6-6; 7 bases are a match to TRBD1. Germline CDR1 MNHNY, CDR2 SVGAGI (reference sequence). The CDR3 sequence is 12 residues long. J lost 8 bases, V lost 7 bases, and 4 bases had no gene match. The CDR3, as DNA: TGTGCCAGCACCCTGGGACAGGGGGAGCTGTTTTTT. It encodes CASTLGQGELFF.

The genes are TRBV27 and TRBJ2-5; 10 nucleotides align to TRBD1. The CDR3 is 14 amino acids. Germline V gene sequence: CDR1 MNHEY, CDR2 SMNVEV (reference sequence). V was clipped by 7 bases and J by 5 bases; unmatched bases: 7. CDR3 protein: CASTLTGGHETQYF. CDR3 coding DNA: TGTGCCAGCACCCTGACAGGGGGCCACGAGACCCAGTACTTC.

The V gene is TRBV29-1, the J gene TRBJ2-1, with 9 bases identical to TRBD2. The germline gives CDR1 SQVTM, CDR2 ANQGSEA. This CDR3 spans 13 amino acids. The trim removed 6 bases at V and 10 bases at J, leaving 10 bases unmatched. CDR3 amino acids: CSVGASGAPEQFF. The CDR3 coding sequence is TGCAGCGTGGGGGCTAGCGGGGCCCCCGAGCAGTTCTTC.

This clonotype occurred a few times. The CDR3 nucleotides read TGTGCCAGCAGCTTACTGACAGGGGTTATCCACGAGCAGTACTTC. Encoded protein: CASSLLTGVIHEQYF. The chain links TRBV7-9 to TRBJ2-7, with TRBD1 identical over 8 bases. V trimming: 2 bases; J trimming: 5 bases; junction bases outside the gene matches: 8. The CDR3 is made up of 15 amino acids. Germline V gene sequence: CDR1 SEHNR, CDR2 FQNEAQ (reference sequence).

This clonotype has at least ten counts. This chain uses TRBV18 with TRBJ2-2; D is unclear. The CDR3 spans 15 residues. The V end was cut by 6 bases, the J end by 1 base, with 12 bases between. Germline loops: CDR1 KGHSH, CDR2 LQKENI. CDR3 bases: TGTGCCAGCTCCACCATGATCCAGAACACCGGGGAGCTGTTTTTT. Protein: CASSTMIQNTGELFF.

This clonotype has more than one count but fewer than ten. The chain has TRBV7-9 and TRBJ2-4; the match to TRBD2 covers 15 bases. Trimming at V came to 5 bases and at J to 15 bases, leaving 5 bases not matched to a gene. The germline CDR1 and CDR2 sequences are SEHNR and FQNEAQ (reference sequence). The CDR3 totals 13 residues. The CDR3 loop reads CASSAGLAGGPYF. CDR3 sequence (DNA): TGTGCCAGCAGCGCAGGACTAGCGGGGGGGCCGTACTTC.

V and J are TRBV4-3 and TRBJ2-6, with 7 bases aligning to TRBD2. The CDR3 covers 17 residues. Germline assignment: CDR1 LGHNA and CDR2 YSLEER. J gave up 3 bases and V 5 bases, and 10 bases lay outside the gene matches. The CDR3 spells CASSSVRAGVGANVLTF. CDR3 sequence (DNA): TGCGCCAGCAGCTCTGTTAGGGCGGGGGTTGGGGCCAACGTCCTGACTTTC.

There are a few counts of this clonotype. V and J are TRBV25-1 and TRBJ2-5, with 7 bases that match TRBD2. V lost 1 base to trimming and J lost 2 bases; unmatched junction nucleotides: 4. The CDR3 is 15 amino acids. Per germline, CDR1 MGHDK and CDR2 SYGVNS. This CDR3 is CASSEFPRGQETQYF. CDR3 DNA sequence: TGTGCCAGCAGTGAATTTCCGCGGGGGCAAGAGACCCAGTACTTC.

This sequence joins TRBV7-9 and TRBJ1-6; D gene unclear. Deletions cut 4 bases from V and 9 bases from J, with 7 bases between. The CDR3 runs 12 residues. Germline assignment: CDR1 SEHNR and CDR2 FQNEAQ (reference sequence). CDR3: CASSSKSSPLHF. The CDR3 DNA follows: TGTGCCAGCAGCTCGAAAAGTTCACCCCTCCACTTT.

This clonotype was picked up a small number of times. The rearrangement links TRBV20-1 to TRBJ2-1, with TRBD2 matching over 7 bases. The length of the CDR3 is 14 residues. V shed 5 bases and J 6 bases; nucleotides not matched to a gene: 10. CDR1 is DFQATT, CDR2 SNEGSKA, per germline (reference sequence). Written as DNA, the CDR3 is TGCAGTGCTCCCCTCCGCGGGAGCGTCAATGAGCAGTTCTTC. As protein: CSAPLRGSVNEQFF.

The rearrangement links TRBV4-2 to TRBJ2-7, with 7 positions matching TRBD2. The length of the CDR3 is 16 residues. Germline V gene data show CDR1 as LGHNA and CDR2 as YNFKEQ. Trimming took 5 bases from V and 4 from J; bases not matched to a gene: 14. CDR3 sequence (DNA): TGTGCCAGCAGCTCATCTACTCGGGGGGATGGTTACGAGCAGTACTTC. Residues: CASSSSTRGDGYEQYF.

The chain recombines TRBV27 with TRBJ1-5; D is perhaps TRBD1 (6 bases). CDR1 MNHEY and CDR2 SMNVEV come from the germline V gene (reference sequence). Trimming removed 5 bases from V and 6 bases from J, with 17 bases in between. The CDR3 length is 15 residues. In DNA, the CDR3 is TGTGCCAGCAGTCCAACAGGGAGGAGAGGTCAGCCCCAGCATTTT. It is translated as CASSPTGRRGQPQHF.